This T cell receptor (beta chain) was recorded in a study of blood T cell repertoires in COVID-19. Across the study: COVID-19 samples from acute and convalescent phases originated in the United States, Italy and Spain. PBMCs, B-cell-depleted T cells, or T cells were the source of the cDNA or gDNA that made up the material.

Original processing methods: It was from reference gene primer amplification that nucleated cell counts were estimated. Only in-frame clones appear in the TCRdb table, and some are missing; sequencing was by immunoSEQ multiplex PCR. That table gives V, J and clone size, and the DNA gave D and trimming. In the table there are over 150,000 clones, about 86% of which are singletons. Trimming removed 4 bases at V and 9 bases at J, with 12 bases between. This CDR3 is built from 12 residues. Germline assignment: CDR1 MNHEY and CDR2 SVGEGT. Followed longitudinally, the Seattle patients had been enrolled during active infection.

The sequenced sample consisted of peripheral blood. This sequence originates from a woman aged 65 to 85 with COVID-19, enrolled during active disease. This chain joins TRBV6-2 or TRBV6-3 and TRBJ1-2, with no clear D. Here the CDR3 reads CASSLPGLSYTF. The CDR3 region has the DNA TGTGCCAGCAGTTTGCCGGGTTTAAGCTACACCTTC.